This TCR beta chain was sequenced during a study of cytomegalovirus exposure and HLA in healthy donors. This clone was counted once. Its specificity is unknown. The PCR was carried out with 60 Vbeta primers and 13 Jbeta primers. TCRdb's copy holds only in-frame clones and misses some; the assay was immunoSEQ multiplex PCR. The sample yields about 130,000 clones, 70% to 85% seen once. V was shortened by 6 bases and J by 4 bases, with 15 bases between the two germline ends. Germline values: CDR1 SGHTA, CDR2 FQGNSA. The CDR3 contains 14 residues. Whole-study findings and limits: Later on, an analysis showed TCR association rates differing by HLA locus, with DRB1 the most and HLA-C the fewest. What a later analysis showed was that several of the most significant clusters appeared linked to common viral pathogens. In a later analysis, productive TCRs from donors in an Asian-associated ancestry cluster reportedly carried fewer N-insertions than the cohort mean. From TCR beta sequences, most subjects' HLA-A and HLA-B alleles were reportedly predicted accurately.

J is TRBJ2-5 and V is TRBV7-2; D possibly corresponds to TRBD1 (6 bases). The sequence was obtained from a female donor in good health and CMV-seronegative. Sequencing used PBMCs. DNA of the CDR3: TGTGCCAGCAGACGAACAGGGTCGGGAGAGACCCAGTACTTC. Amino acid sequence: CASRRTGSGETQYF.